The sequence of this T cell receptor (beta chain) was determined in a study of Graves' ophthalmopathy and Graves' hyperthyroidism (dated by TCRdb to between 2017 and 2018). General notes on the study: Peripheral blood was collected at initial diagnosis, before any treatment. For independent validation, a separate cohort was made up of 18 to 20 hyperthyroidism patients plus 17 patients who later progressed from hyperthyroidism to ophthalmopathy. Once sampling was done, hyperthyroidism patients were given methimazole at a starting dose of 30 mg daily, while ophthalmopathy patients were given high-dose intravenous methylprednisolone. A discovery set of 100 patients (under 45 ophthalmopathy, under 65 stable hyperthyroidism) was enrolled to explore V-J signatures distinguishing ophthalmopathy from hyperthyroidism. In total, 135 blood samples were TCR-sequenced: approximately 40 ophthalmopathy, about 75 hyperthyroidism and approximately 17 hyperthyroidism-to-ophthalmopathy patients. T-cell repertoires of thyroid tissue and blood were compared in about six hyperthyroidism patients. TCR beta repertoire signatures were used to distinguish Graves' ophthalmopathy from Graves' hyperthyroidism and to predict progression to ophthalmopathy.

TCR beta CDR3 regions were amplified from RNA transcripts for repertoire sequencing. HTBI primers and the Qiagen OneStep RT-PCR kit were used in a first-round RT-PCR, which was followed by a second-round multiplex PCR, size selection and purification. Libraries were sequenced on an Illumina HiSeq2000 using paired-end 100 bp reads. Under the source paper's analysis protocol: SOAPnuke was used to process the reads, throwing out any read that had adapters, had uncalled bases, had a mean Phred below 15, or lacked an exact constant-primer or identifier match. COPE v1.2.5 was used to merge the high-quality paired reads. Each unique nucleotide sequence was defined as a clonotype, and clonotypes were aligned to IMGT TRB V, D and J references with MiTCR v1.1. The analysis was limited to V-J combinations with a frequency above 0.0001, which together covered 99% to 99.2% of repertoires. A TCR clonal expansion and chaos score per V-J combination was defined as the ratio of F50 clonal expansion to chaos observed in the TCRdist matrix. Welch's t-statistics and random forest were used to reduce features to about 13 V-J combinations, which were fed into a naive Bayes classifier. The Morisita-Horn index was used to measure how similar the thyroid and blood repertoires were. TCRdb trimmed the raw reads at Q25, called clones with MiXCR and kept productive beta chains. Each entry merges the rows of one CDR3 protein and shows their most common DNA and genes. The V and J calls and clone size come from TCRdb's table, not from the authors' own analysis. This sample gives about 740,000 distinct CDR3 sequences in total; 35% to 50% of them show up just once. In total, the top ten clones hold about 40% of the sample.

Results and caveats for the whole study, not just this receptor: No statistical method was used to set the sample size in advance, and the investigators knew which group each participant was assigned to. In cross-validation, the 13-signature model distinguished ophthalmopathy from stable hyperthyroidism with less than 90% sensitivity and about 81% specificity, while in the test set the corresponding values were roughly 80% and 75%. In validation, the model predicted ophthalmopathy progression with 55% to 71% sensitivity and 72.22% specificity; roughly 12 predicted patients were CT-confirmed with GO in a median of about 7.1 months. Most expanded thyroid clonotypes with a frequency above 0.001 also appeared in blood, which suggests that blood repertoires may reflect the immune response in the thyroid.

Ophthalmopathy patients had moderately to severely active disease, Clinical Activity Score of at least 3, NOSPECS grade of at least 4, and disease duration under 3 months. Patients were excluded if they had other autoimmune diseases, uncontrolled infections, pregnancy or lactation. Clinical symptoms, serum thyroxine, TRAb, thyroid ultrasound and orbital computed tomography formed the basis of the diagnosis. PBMCs were isolated from 8 to 10 ml of fresh peripheral blood by Ficoll-Paque density gradient centrifugation. Trizol reagent was used to extract the total RNA, and its quality was then checked on an Agilent 2100 Bioanalyzer. Including cysteine and phenylalanine, the CDR3 has 14 amino acids. Just the 42-base CDR3 DNA is kept, in frame starting at base 1. Germline trimming amounts to 3 bases on V and 3 bases on J, with 4 as the count of junction bases outside the gene matches. The germline V gene supplies CDR1 SQVTM and CDR2 ANQGSEA.

Concerning this clonotype: There is no known antigen for this receptor. Base qualities were left out, and no much larger clone turns up one base away.

This clonotype originated in an adult man with Graves' ophthalmopathy. Sequencing used peripheral blood. The rearrangement joined TRBV29-1 to TRBJ1-1, with 10 junctional bases fitting TRBD1. At the DNA level, the sequence is TGCAGCGTTGACCGGACAGGGGGTGACACTGAAGCTTTCTTT. The encoded protein is CSVDRTGGDTEAFF. The full variable domain, completed from the reference TRBV29-1 and TRBJ1-1 proteins outside the CDR3, reads SAVISQKPSRDICQRGTSLTIQCQVDSQVTMMFWYRQQPGQSLTLIATANQGSEATYESGFVIDKFPISRPNLTFSTLTVSNMSPEDSSIYLCSVDRTGGDTEAFFGQGTRLTVV.